This T cell receptor (beta chain) was obtained from a study of blood T cell repertoires in COVID-19. Study at large: Whether acute or convalescent, the COVID-19 samples came from the United States, Italy and Spain.

TCRdb's table, derived via immunoSEQ multiplex PCR, lists solely in-frame clones and lacks some. Here the sample spans approximately 89,000 clones, 70% to 90% being singletons. Per the germline V gene, CDR1 is SGHNT and CDR2 is YENEEA. CDR3 length equals 12 residues. The V end lost 6 bases, the J end lost 3 bases, and 7 bases lay between the germline ends. The chain combines TRBV11-3 with TRBJ2-3; unclear D gene. The sample taken for sequencing was peripheral blood. This clonotype was obtained from an older woman with active or convalescent COVID-19. CDR3 residues: CASSQRTDTQYF. DNA for the CDR3: TGTGCCAGCAGTCAGAGGACAGATACGCAGTATTTT.